This T cell receptor (beta chain) was sequenced during a study of OX40 agonist ivuxolimab in advanced cancers. Looking at the study overall: Patients assigned to dose escalation were diagnosed with hepatocellular carcinoma, melanoma, renal cell or head and neck cancer.

Unmatched junction bases numbered 5, after V lost 5 bases and J lost 0 bases. This CDR3 spans 17 amino acids. CDR1 and CDR2 (germline): SGHRS, YFSETQ. Notes on the study in general: CD4+ and CD8+ blood T cells expanded clonally by week 6 at 0.1 to 3.0 mg/kg.

Note on this clone: Antigen: not known.

TCRdb's copy holds only in-frame clones and misses some; the assay was immunoSEQ multiplex PCR. The repertoire has roughly 63,000 clones, around 87% of them found once; the top ten carry 10% to 14%. The clonotype originates from an adult with an advanced solid tumor such as melanoma, head and neck, liver or kidney cancer. The sample was CD4+ or CD8+ T cells sorted from blood, taken in a trial of the OX40 agonist ivuxolimab. The chain carries TRBV5-1 and TRBJ2-6, with 10 bases lining up with TRBD1. CDR3 bases: TGCGCCAGCAGGTTGACAGGGGGCTTCTCTGGGGCCAACGTCCTGACTTTC. Amino acid sequence: CASRLTGGFSGANVLTF.